The 9 T cell receptor beta chains below come from one sample, sequenced in a study of blood T cells in healthy people across ages. Using a J-beta primer mix together with a sample-barcoded 5' primer, a second PCR was run for roughly 7 to 12 cycles. TCRdb analysed the 5' RACE reads with MiXCR anew, one entry per CDR3 protein. The data contain under 800,000 distinct CDR3 sequences, roughly 43% of them seen just once; the ten biggest clones take up 20% to 25%. The sequencing sample was made of blood. The source of these receptors is a woman in her sixties in good health.

This clonotype was counted a few times. V gene TRBV20-1 combines with J gene TRBJ2-5; 8 positions agree with TRBD2. CDR1 DFQATT and CDR2 SNEGSKA come from the germline V gene (reference sequence). This CDR3 is 15 amino acids long. The ends lost 3 bases at V and 3 bases at J; junction bases unmatched: 9. The CDR3, as DNA: TGCAGTGCTAGGGCGGGGGGTCTGGTAGAAGAGACCCAGTACTTC. Translating gives CSARAGGLVEETQYF.

This clonotype was picked up many times. The chain combines TRBV3-1 with TRBJ2-1; D remains unclear. CDR1 is LGHDT and CDR2 is YNNKEL in the germline V gene (reference sequence). The V end was cut by 2 bases, the J end by 5 bases, with 4 bases between. The CDR3 has 12 amino acids. CDR3 amino acids: CASSQTNNEQFF. CDR3 bases: TGTGCCAGCAGCCAAACCAACAATGAGCAGTTCTTC.

This clonotype was detected a few times. The rearrangement links TRBV29-1 to TRBJ1-2; D is unresolved. Trimming stripped 3 bases from V and 8 bases from J, with 13 bases between. Germline CDR1 reads SQVTM; CDR2 reads ANQGSEA. The CDR3 runs to 12 residues. The CDR3 region has the DNA TGCAGCGTTGACGGTTGGTCTAGCGGCTACACCTTC. This sequence encodes CSVDGWSSGYTF.

This clonotype was observed a few times. CDR3 in DNA: TGTGCCAGCAGTTCGACAGCGCTTAACTACAATGAGCAGTTCTTC. Its translation: CASSSTALNYNEQFF. This chain uses TRBV28 with TRBJ2-1, with D possibly TRBD1 on 5 matching bases. With 4 bases removed from V and 3 bases from J, the gap between germline ends came to 13 bases. The CDR3 totals 15 residues. The germline V gene has CDR1 MDHEN and CDR2 SYDVKM.

The chain couples TRBV6-2 or TRBV6-3 to TRBJ2-1; D call uncertain. The CDR3 covers 12 residues. The V end lost 5 bases, the J end lost 9 bases, and 11 bases lay between the germline ends. Germline V lookup: CDR1 MNHEY, CDR2 SVGEGT. DNA of the CDR3: TGTGCCAGCAGTCAGTCCCAAGTTGAGCAGTTCTTC. Amino acids: CASSQSQVEQFF.

The count of this clonotype is one. Given a much more abundant clone one base away, this may be a read error. The chain is built from TRBV19 and TRBJ2-1, with TRBD2 matching over 12 bases. The CDR3 sequence is 13 residues long. Germline assignment: CDR1 LNHDA and CDR2 SQIVND (reference sequence). CDR3 sequence: CTSDPLAGGEQFF. The CDR3 DNA sequence: TGTACCAGTGACCCACTAGCGGGAGGTGAGCAGTTCTTC. Supplemented by reference TRBV19 and TRBJ2-1, the full variable domain reads DGGITQSPKYLFRKEGQNVTLSCEQNLNHDAMYWYRQDPGQGLRLIYYSQIVNDFQKGDIAEGYSVSREKKESFPLTVTSAQKNPTAFYLCTSDPLAGGEQFFGPGTRLTVL.

In the case of this clonotype: The CDR3 does not end in the conserved phenylalanine or tryptophan, so this is likely a read error. The chain is built from TRBV28 and TRBJ1-4; TRBD1 matches at 8 bases. This CDR3 is built from 15 residues. V lost 5 bases, J lost 0 bases, and 2 bases stayed unmatched. The germline V gene encodes CDR1 MDHEN and CDR2 SYDVKM. CDR3 DNA sequence: TGTGCCAGCAGTGAGGACAGGGCAACTAATGAAAAACTGTTTGTT. Translating gives CASSEDRATNEKLFV.

V is TRBV18 and J is TRBJ2-1; D gene ambiguous. The CDR3 totals 11 residues. Trimming stripped 6 bases from V and 7 bases from J, with 7 bases between. Per the germline V gene, CDR1 is KGHSH and CDR2 is LQKENI. As DNA, the CDR3 is TGTGCCAGCTCCGAGCTTAATGAGCAGTTCTTC. This codes for CASSELNEQFF.

Turning to this clonotype: One end of the junction does not line up with germline, which may come from a read error. The CDR3 loop is CASSYVGSGANALTF. CDR3 sequence (DNA): TGTGCCAGCAGTTACGTCGGCTCTGGGGCCAACGCCCTGACTTTC. J is TRBJ2-6 and V is TRBV6-2 or TRBV6-3, with D tentatively TRBD1 (5 bases). Germline CDR1 reads MNHEY; CDR2 reads SVGEGT. This CDR3 has 15 residues.